Listed below are T cell receptor beta chains from one sample, sequenced in a study of Ad26.COV2.S vaccination and SARS-CoV-2 variants. Measured with immunoSEQ multiplex PCR; TCRdb has only the in-frame clones, and not every one. The data hold about 330,000 clones, with almost 90% observed a single time. The sequences come from peripheral blood, collected in a trial of Ad26.COV2.S vaccine versus placebo. These receptors all come from a person aged 18-65 years who received the Ad26.COV2.S COVID-19 vaccine or a placebo. The conserved cysteine and the conserved F or W are not part of the CDR3 here.

TRBV21-1	TRBJ2-6	22	ASARDRGPKHLFNIDSGANVLT
TRBV12-5	TRBJ2-1	16	ASGLAKILAGVDNEQF
TRBV19	TRBJ1-3	12	ASYDGSSGNTIY
TRBV7-8	TRBJ1-6	10	ASSLWNSPLH
TRBV5-1	TRBJ1-2	13	ASSLSPTIDYGYT
TRBV7-9	TRBJ1-2	11	ASSSGWMYGYT
TRBV27	TRBJ1-2	11	ASSPLGVYGYT
TRBV5-6	TRBJ1-6	12	ASSPGLFNSPLH
TRBV5-8	TRBJ1-1	11	ASTAFGTAEAF
TRBV19	TRBJ1-2	15	ASSIGVERTGNYGYT
TRBV3-1/TRBV3-2	TRBJ1-4	19	ASSQQDSRGGGEGANEKLF
TRBV2	TRBJ1-1	13	ASRAPGRWNTEAF
TRBV7-2	TRBJ2-2	12	ASSLRGYTGELF
TRBV7-9	TRBJ2-7	14	ASSQPAPTGVYEQY